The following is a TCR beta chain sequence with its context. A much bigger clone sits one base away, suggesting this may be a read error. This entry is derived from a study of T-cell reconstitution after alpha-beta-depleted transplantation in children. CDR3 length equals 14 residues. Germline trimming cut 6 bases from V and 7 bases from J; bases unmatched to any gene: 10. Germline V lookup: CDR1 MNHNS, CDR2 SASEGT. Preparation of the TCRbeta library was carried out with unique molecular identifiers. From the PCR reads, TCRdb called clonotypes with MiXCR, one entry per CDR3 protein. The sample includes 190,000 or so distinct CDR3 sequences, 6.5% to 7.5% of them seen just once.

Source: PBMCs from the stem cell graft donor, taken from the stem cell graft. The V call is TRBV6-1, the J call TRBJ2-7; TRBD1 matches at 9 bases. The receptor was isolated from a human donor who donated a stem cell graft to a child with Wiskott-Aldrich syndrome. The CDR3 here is CASSRGQGFREQYF. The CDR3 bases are TGTGCCAGCAGCCGTGGACAGGGGTTTCGAGAGCAGTACTTC.